This T cell receptor (beta chain) was sequenced during a study of T cells in Graves' hyperthyroidism and ophthalmopathy. Study outcomes and limitations: Most thyroid-expanded clonotypes above 0.001 were also found in blood. The authors' 13 V-J model separated ophthalmopathy from stable hyperthyroidism.

This CDR3 spans 14 amino acids. Germline V gene data show CDR1 as SEHNR and CDR2 as FQNEAQ (reference sequence). V lost 5 bases, J lost 2 bases, and 1 base stayed unmatched. Authors of the study amplified TCR beta CDR3 regions from RNA transcripts. HTBI primers drove first-round RT-PCR of the TCR CDR3. A single record per CDR3 protein comes from TCRdb applying MiXCR to the multiplex PCR reads. This sample has around 350,000 distinct CDR3 sequences, with about 25% found just once. Points on this clonotype: Its specificity is unknown.

Using around 10 ml of fresh peripheral blood, PBMCs were prepared. The source is a man aged 50 to 60 with Graves' hyperthyroidism. Sequencing input: blood. The V gene is TRBV7-9, the J gene TRBJ1-4; 8 nucleotides agree with TRBD1. CDR3 protein: CASSRDRTNEKLFF. In DNA form, the CDR3 reads TGTGCCAGCAGCCGGGACAGGACTAATGAAAAACTGTTTTTT.